The 21 T cell receptor delta chains below come from one sample, sequenced in a study of DNA immune sequencing with unique molecular identifiers (dated by TCRdb to between 2020 and 2021). Library creation used multiplex PCR. Reads for this sample came from an Illumina MiniSeq. A 32-plex assay amplified the genomic DNA, with primers for all 8 TRDV and 4 TRDJ genes spanning the CDR3. A 12-nucleotide UMI was added during 3 barcoding PCR cycles, followed by a second PCR with Illumina adapter primers. TCRdb called clones from the public reads with CATT, and repeated DNA sequences were later combined into one row. The sample table shows around 5,200 delta-chain clones, and 11% are seen once. The top ten constitute approximately 53% of the sample. Sequencing used gamma-delta T cells enriched from blood buffy coat, or unenriched PBMCs (not recorded which). Every receptor here comes from a human donor in good health.

By share, this clone counts as large (0.1 to 1%). This specimen includes other DNA sequences encoding the same CDR3. This rearrangement joins TRDV2 to TRDJ1, with 9 bases identical to TRDD3. J lost 4 bases, V lost 3 bases, and 14 bases had no gene match. Per germline, CDR1 GEAIGNYY and CDR2 EKD. The CDR3 extends over 17 amino acids. CDR3 in amino acids: CACDGVTGGPEGDKLIF. CDR3 bases: TGTGCCTGTGACGGCGTTACTGGGGGACCAGAGGGCGATAAACTCATCTTT.

This clone occurred a few times. The protein held in TCRdb is that of a much larger clone and does not match this DNA's translation at residue 9, likely because of a read error; the protein shown is translated from the DNA. The rearrangement joins TRDV2 to TRDJ1; TRDD3 aligns across 7 bases. Germline V gene sequence: CDR1 GEAIGNYY, CDR2 EKD. J gave up 0 bases and V 3 bases, and 12 bases lay outside the gene matches. The CDR3 has 17 residues. The DNA for the CDR3 is TGTGCCTGTGACTCCCTCCTGGGGGGTCCCAACACCGATAAACTCATCTTT. It codes for CACDSLLGGPNTDKLIF.

A few counts support this clone. The translation of this DNA and the TCRdb protein of a much larger clone differ at residue 3, probably owing to a read error; the protein shown here is translated from the DNA. The chain recombines TRDV2 with TRDJ1; D is undetermined. This CDR3 region has 16 residues. The germline CDR1 and CDR2 sequences are GEAIGNYY and EKD. In DNA form, the CDR3 reads TGTGCCTATGACCCGTCCGATCGGAAGTACACCGATAAACTCATCTTT. It specifies CAYDPSDRKYTDKLIF.

This clone has just a few counts. A much larger clonotype is one base distant, so this may be a read error. Other DNA variants within this sample encode the same CDR3. The V gene is TRDV2, the J gene TRDJ1, with 9 bases fitting TRDD3. The CDR3 is 15 amino acids. Germline V gene lookup returns CDR1 GEAIGNYY and CDR2 EKD. The CDR3 is CACDTGGPYTDKLIF. DNA of the CDR3: TGCGCCTGTGACACTGGGGGACCGTACACCGATAAACTCATCTTT.

This clone was seen repeatedly, ten times or more. The rearrangement uses TRDV2 and TRDJ1; TRDD2 aligns across 8 bases. Germline CDR1 GEAIGNYY, CDR2 EKD. The CDR3 consists of 20 residues. V dropped 3 bases and J dropped 9; count of bases not matched to a gene: 29. The DNA of the CDR3 is TGTGCCTGTGACTCCATAGCCTCGGCGGCTTCTTCCTACGGAGGGGCCCAACTCATCTTT. Protein product: CACDSIASAASSYGGAQLIF.

On this clone itself: Since a much larger clone is just one base distant, this may be a read error. The chain couples TRDV2 to TRDJ1; 10 nucleotides match TRDD3. TCRdb carries no J gene annotation; the J gene was assigned here by matching the DNA with germline. The J segment lost 0 bases and the V segment lost 0 bases, leaving 33 bases of the junction unmatched. The CDR3 is 26 amino acids. The germline V gene has CDR1 GEAIGNYY and CDR2 EKD. CDR3: CACDTVLGTSDLFGGYGAVYTDKLIF. For the CDR3, the DNA is TGTGCCTGTGACACCGTCCTGGGGACGTCTGACCTCTTCGGGGGATACGGCGCCGTGTACACCGATAAACTCATCTTT.

About this clone: This DNA's translation differs at residue 3 from TCRdb's protein, which comes from a much larger clone; a read error is likely, and the protein shown is translated from the DNA. The J gene is TRDJ1, the V gene TRDV2; TRDD3 might be the D (5 bases). Looked up from germline, CDR1 is GEAIGNYY and CDR2 is EKD. This CDR3 comprises 15 residues. The CDR3 region has the DNA TGTGCCTATGACCCCGTAATACGGCGCACCGATAAACTCATCTTT. It yields the protein CAYDPVIRRTDKLIF.

This clone appeared a few times. The J segment is TRDJ1; no V gene was assigned; the table's D call, TRDD3, was not checked against the DNA. The CDR3 loop spans 18 amino acids. CDR3 nucleotides: TGTGCTCTTGGGGATCGTTCCCCGTACTGGGGGAACACCGATAAACTCATCTTT. Its protein is CALGDRSPYWGNTDKLIF.

The chain links TRDV2 to TRDJ1; 11 bases align to TRDD3. Trimming cost V 1 base and J 6 bases; bases outside gene matches: 9. This CDR3 contains 16 residues. CDR1 is GEAIGNYY and CDR2 is EKD in the germline V gene. The CDR3 nucleotides are TGTGCCTGTGACACTCTGGTGGGGGATACGCCCTATAAACTCATCTTT. Translating it yields CACDTLVGDTPYKLIF.

Many counts were recorded for this clone. J is TRDJ1 and V is TRDV2; 13 bases match TRDD3. J lost 0 bases, V lost 0 bases, and 6 bases had no gene match. Germline V gene sequence: CDR1 GEAIGNYY, CDR2 EKD. The CDR3 runs to 18 residues. The CDR3 region is CACDTLLGDTGYTDKLIF. As DNA, the CDR3 is TGTGCCTGTGACACCCTACTGGGGGATACGGGGTACACCGATAAACTCATCTTT.

With respect to this clone: Since a far larger clone is one base different, this is likely a read error. Additional DNA sequences in this sample encode the identical CDR3. V usage is TRDV2 and J usage is TRDJ1, with 9 bases fitting TRDD3. The CDR3 spans 17 residues. Per the germline V gene, CDR1 is GEAIGNYY and CDR2 is EKD. The CDR3: CACDTVRGYGNTDKLIF. DNA for the CDR3: TGTGCCTGTGACACCGTGCGGGGATACGGTAACACCGATAAACTCATTTTT.

This clone has more than one count but fewer than ten. A far larger clone is just one base off, so this is likely a read error. The sample contains more than one DNA sequence encoding this CDR3. The V call is TRDV2, the J call TRDJ1; TRDD2 aligns across 8 bases. This CDR3 contains 17 residues. Germline V CDR1 and CDR2: GEAIGNYY, EKD. After removal of 1 base from V and 4 bases from J, the junction contained 13 bases not matched to a gene. The CDR3 loop is CACDTIASYAGLDKLIF. The CDR3 bases are TGTGCCTGTGACACAATAGCTTCCTACGCTGGTCTCGATAAACTCATCTTT.

V is TRDV2 and J is TRDJ1; D call uncertain. The V gene's germline CDR1 is GEAIGNYY and CDR2 EKD. V lost 0 bases and J 0 bases, leaving 16 bases between the germline ends. The CDR3 runs to 17 residues. The CDR3 DNA reads as TGTGCCTGTGACACCCTGGCTGCCGAACCGTACACCGATAAACTCATCTTT. Translated: CACDTLAAEPYTDKLIF.

This clone was observed many times. V gene TRDV2 combines with J gene TRDJ2; 8 bases match TRDD3. The CDR3 covers 17 residues. Germline trimming cut 1 base from V and 8 bases from J; bases unmatched to any gene: 14. Germline values: CDR1 GEAIGNYY, CDR2 EKD. CDR3: CACDTVGDVGSGAQLFF. CDR3 nucleotide sequence: TGTGCCTGTGACACGGTGGGGGATGTGGGGTCGGGGGCACAACTCTTCTTT.

This clone was detected a few times. TCRdb attributes to this sequence the protein of a much larger clone, which differs from the DNA translation at residue 14; a read error is likely, and the protein displayed is translated from the DNA. The rearrangement links TRDV2 to TRDJ1; 9 bases align to TRDD3. The germline V gene encodes CDR1 GEAIGNYY and CDR2 EKD. This CDR3 has 17 residues. CDR3 sequence (DNA): TGTGCCTGTGACACCCTTACTGGGGGACCCTACACCGATGAACTCATCTTT. Its protein product is CACDTLTGGPYTDELIF.

This clone is medium-sized within its sample. The rearrangement links TRDV2 to TRDJ1, with 9 positions matching TRDD3. The V and J ends lost 5 bases and 2 bases, in that order; junction bases with no gene match: 5. Germline V gene lookup returns CDR1 GEAIGNYY and CDR2 EKD. This CDR3 contains 14 residues. CDR3 coding DNA: TGTGCCTGTGTGAAGCTGGGGGATACCGATAAACTCATCTTT. It specifies CACVKLGDTDKLIF.

This clone was observed at least ten times. The chain couples TRDV2 to TRDJ1, with 12 bases identical to TRDD3. This CDR3 has 19 residues. V lost 1 base and J lost 0; bases outside the gene matches: 11. CDR1 and CDR2 (germline): GEAIGNYY, EKD. In DNA, the CDR3 is TGTGCCTGTGACACGGACTGGGGGATACCCGGGGTTGACACCGATAAACTCATCTTT. It is translated as CACDTDWGIPGVDTDKLIF.

This clone is labeled medium-sized. The sample carries other DNA sequences with the same CDR3. The rearrangement joins TRDV2 to TRDJ3; 8 nucleotides line up with TRDD3. This CDR3 is 19 amino acids long. V lost 0 bases to trimming and J lost 0 bases; unmatched junction nucleotides: 6. Germline loops: CDR1 GEAIGNYY, CDR2 EKD. For the CDR3, the DNA is TGTGCCTGTGACACCACTGGGGGCCGTAGCTCCTGGGACACCCGACAGATGTTTTTC. Its translation is CACDTTGGRSSWDTRQMFF.

This clone is labeled medium-sized. The rearrangement joins TRDV2 to TRDJ1; tentatively, D is TRDD3 (6 bases). Germline V lookup: CDR1 GEAIGNYY, CDR2 EKD. CDR3 size: 15 residues. Deletions cut 0 bases from V and 5 bases from J, with 15 bases between. The CDR3 DNA reads TGTGCCTGTGACACCTTGGGGGCCCAAAGGGATAAACTCATCTTT. Translating gives CACDTLGAQRDKLIF.

The J gene was identified as TRDJ1, and no V gene was called; the table's D call, TRDD3, was not checked against the DNA. The CDR3 spans 19 residues. The CDR3 nucleotides read TGTGCTCTTGGGGAAGGGCCGTCATTACGCTGGGGGATACCCGATAAACTCATCTTT. As protein: CALGEGPSLRWGIPDKLIF.

This clone was seen a handful of times. This chain connects TRDV1 to TRDJ1; 10 bases fit TRDD3. TCRdb is silent on the J gene; assignment here came from matching the DNA to germline. CDR1 and CDR2 from the germline V gene are TSWWSYY and QGS. V trimming: 0 bases; J trimming: 2 bases; junction bases outside the gene matches: 18. This CDR3 has 21 residues. CDR3 bases: TGTGCTCTTGGGGAACTTCGACTAGGGCCCTGGGGGATAGTGGGGACCGATAAACTCATCTTT. Translated, it gives CALGELRLGPWGIVGTDKLIF.